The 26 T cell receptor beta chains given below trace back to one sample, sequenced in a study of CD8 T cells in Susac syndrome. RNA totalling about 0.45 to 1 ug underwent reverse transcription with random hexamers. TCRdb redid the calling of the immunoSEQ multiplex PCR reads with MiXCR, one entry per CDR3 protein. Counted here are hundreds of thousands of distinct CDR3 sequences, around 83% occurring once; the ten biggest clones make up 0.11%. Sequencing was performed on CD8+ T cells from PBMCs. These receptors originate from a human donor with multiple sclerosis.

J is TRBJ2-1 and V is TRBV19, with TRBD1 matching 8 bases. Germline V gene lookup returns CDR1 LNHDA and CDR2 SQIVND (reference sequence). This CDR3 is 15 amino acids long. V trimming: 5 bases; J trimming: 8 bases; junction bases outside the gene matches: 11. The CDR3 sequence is CASSPRQGPRDEQFF. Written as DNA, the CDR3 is TGTGCCAGTAGTCCAAGACAGGGGCCTAGGGATGAGCAGTTCTTC.

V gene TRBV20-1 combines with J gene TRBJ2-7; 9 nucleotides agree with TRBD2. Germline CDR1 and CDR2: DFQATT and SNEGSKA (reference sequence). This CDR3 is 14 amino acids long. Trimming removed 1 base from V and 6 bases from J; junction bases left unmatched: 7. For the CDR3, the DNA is TGCAGTGCTAGAGTGGCGGGAGGGCCAGGCGAGCAGTACTTC. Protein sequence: CSARVAGGPGEQYF.

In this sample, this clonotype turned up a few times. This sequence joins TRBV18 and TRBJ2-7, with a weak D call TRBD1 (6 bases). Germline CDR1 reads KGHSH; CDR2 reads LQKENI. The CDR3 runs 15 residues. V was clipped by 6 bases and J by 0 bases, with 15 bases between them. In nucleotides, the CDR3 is TGTGCCAGCTCGACTTGGGACAAGAGCTCCTACGAGCAGTACTTC. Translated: CASSTWDKSSYEQYF.

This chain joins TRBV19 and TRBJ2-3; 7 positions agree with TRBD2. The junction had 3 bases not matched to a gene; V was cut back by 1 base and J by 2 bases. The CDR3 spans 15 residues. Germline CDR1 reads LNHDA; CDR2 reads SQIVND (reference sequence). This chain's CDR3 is CASSIVAGTTDTQYF. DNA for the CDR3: TGTGCCAGTAGTATAGTAGCGGGTACCACAGATACGCAGTATTTT.

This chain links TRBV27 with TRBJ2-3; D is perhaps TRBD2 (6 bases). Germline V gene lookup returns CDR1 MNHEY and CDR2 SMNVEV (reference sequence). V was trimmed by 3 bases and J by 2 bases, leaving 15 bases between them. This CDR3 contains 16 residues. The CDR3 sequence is CASSFIPSEYTDTQYF. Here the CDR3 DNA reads TGTGCCAGCAGTTTTATCCCTAGCGAGTACACAGATACGCAGTATTTT.

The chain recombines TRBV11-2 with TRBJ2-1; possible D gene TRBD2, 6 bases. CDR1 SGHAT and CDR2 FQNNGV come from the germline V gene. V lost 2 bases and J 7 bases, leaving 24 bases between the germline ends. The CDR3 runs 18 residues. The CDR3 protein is CASSLPLRGSGHVNEQFF. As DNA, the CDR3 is TGTGCCAGCAGCTTACCCCTTCGGGGTAGCGGTCATGTGAATGAGCAGTTCTTC.

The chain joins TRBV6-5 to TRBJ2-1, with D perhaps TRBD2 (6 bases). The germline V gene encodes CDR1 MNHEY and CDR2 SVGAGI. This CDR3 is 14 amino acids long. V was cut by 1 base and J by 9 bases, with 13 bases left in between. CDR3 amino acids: CASSYYRRDGEQFF. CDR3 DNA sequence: TGTGCCAGCAGTTACTACCGGCGGGATGGTGAGCAGTTCTTC.

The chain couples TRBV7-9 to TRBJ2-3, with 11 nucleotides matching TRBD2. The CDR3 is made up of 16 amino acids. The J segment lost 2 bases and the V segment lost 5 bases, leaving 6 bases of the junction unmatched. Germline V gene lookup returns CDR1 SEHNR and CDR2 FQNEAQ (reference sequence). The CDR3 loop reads CASSATSGISTDTQYF. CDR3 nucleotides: TGTGCCAGCAGCGCGACTAGCGGGATTTCCACAGATACGCAGTATTTT.

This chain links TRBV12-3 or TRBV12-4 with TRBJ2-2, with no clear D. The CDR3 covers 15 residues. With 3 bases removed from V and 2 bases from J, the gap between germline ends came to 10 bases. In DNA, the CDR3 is TGTGCCAGCAGTTTCTTGCGGAGTAACACCGGGGAGCTGTTTTTT. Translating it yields CASSFLRSNTGELFF.

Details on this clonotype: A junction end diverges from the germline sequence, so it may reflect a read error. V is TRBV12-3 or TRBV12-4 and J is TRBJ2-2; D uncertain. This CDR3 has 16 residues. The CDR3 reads CASSRVPPGRTRELFF. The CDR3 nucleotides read TGTGCCAGCAGTCGCGTTCCCCCCGGGCGCACCAGGGAGCTGTTTTTT.

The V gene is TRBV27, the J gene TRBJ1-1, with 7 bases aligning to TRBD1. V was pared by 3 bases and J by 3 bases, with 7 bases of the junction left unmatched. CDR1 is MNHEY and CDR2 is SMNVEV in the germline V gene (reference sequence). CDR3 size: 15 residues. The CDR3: CASSFEGGDDTEAFF. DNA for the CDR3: TGTGCCAGCAGTTTCGAAGGGGGCGACGACACTGAAGCTTTCTTT.

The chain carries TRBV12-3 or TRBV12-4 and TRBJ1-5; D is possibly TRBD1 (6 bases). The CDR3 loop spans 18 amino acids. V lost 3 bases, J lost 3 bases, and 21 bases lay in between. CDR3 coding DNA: TGTGCCAGCAGTTTTTCCCGGGGGGGGCCTTCAGCCAATCAGCCCCAGCATTTT. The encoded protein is CASSFSRGGPSANQPQHF.

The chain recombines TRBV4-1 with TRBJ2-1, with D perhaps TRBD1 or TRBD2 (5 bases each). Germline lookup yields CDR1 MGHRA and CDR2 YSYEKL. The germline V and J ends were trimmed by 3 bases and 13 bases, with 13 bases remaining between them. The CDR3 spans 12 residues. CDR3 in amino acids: CASSHPRGTQFF. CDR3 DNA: TGCGCCAGCAGCCACCCGAGGGGAACACAGTTCTTC.

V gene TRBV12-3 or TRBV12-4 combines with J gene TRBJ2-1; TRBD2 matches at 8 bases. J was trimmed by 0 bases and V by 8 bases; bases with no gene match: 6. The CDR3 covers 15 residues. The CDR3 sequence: CASCWSGSSYNEQFF. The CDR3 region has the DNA TGTGCCAGCTGTTGGAGCGGGAGCTCCTACAATGAGCAGTTCTTC.

CDR3 in amino acids: CAISEDDRLLSYEQYF. CDR3 coding DNA: TGTGCCATCAGTGAGGACGACAGGTTACTCTCCTACGAGCAGTACTTC. The gene calls are TRBV10-3 and TRBJ2-7; possibly TRBD1 for D (6 bases). V gave up 2 bases and J gave up 0 bases, with 14 bases separating them. Looked up from germline, CDR1 is ENHRY and CDR2 is SYGVKD. The CDR3 consists of 16 residues.

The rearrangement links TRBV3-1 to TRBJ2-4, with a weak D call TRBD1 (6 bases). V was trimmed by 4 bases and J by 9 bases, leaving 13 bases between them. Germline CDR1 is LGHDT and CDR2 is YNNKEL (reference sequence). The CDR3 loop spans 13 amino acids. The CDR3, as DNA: TGTGCCAGCAGCCCAACGGGACAAGGCATTCAGTACTTC. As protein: CASSPTGQGIQYF.

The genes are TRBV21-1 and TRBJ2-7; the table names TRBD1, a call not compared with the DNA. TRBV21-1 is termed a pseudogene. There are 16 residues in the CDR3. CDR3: CASSGNRGPMPYEQYF. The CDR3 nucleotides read TGTGCCAGCAGCGGCAACAGGGGGCCCATGCCCTACGAGCAGTACTTC.

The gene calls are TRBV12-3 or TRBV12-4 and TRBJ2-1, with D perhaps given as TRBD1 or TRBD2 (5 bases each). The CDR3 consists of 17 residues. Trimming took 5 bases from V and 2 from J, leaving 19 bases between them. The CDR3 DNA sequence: TGTGCCAGCAGTCGATCTCAGGGACGGGACCCCTACAATGAGCAGTTCTTC. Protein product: CASSRSQGRDPYNEQFF.

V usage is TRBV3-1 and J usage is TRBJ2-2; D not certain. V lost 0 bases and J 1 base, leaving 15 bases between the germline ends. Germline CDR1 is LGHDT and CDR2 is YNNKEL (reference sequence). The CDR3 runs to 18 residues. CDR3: CASSQDRYAEENTGELFF. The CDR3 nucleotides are TGTGCCAGCAGCCAAGATCGGTACGCCGAGGAGAACACCGGGGAGCTGTTTTTT.

CDR3 sequence (DNA): TGTGCCAGCAGTTTTCGACCGGGACTAGCTTCAGATACGCAGTATTTT. As protein: CASSFRPGLASDTQYF. This chain joins TRBV28 and TRBJ2-3, with 9 bases lining up with TRBD2. CDR1 MDHEN and CDR2 SYDVKM come from the germline V gene. V shed 3 bases, J shed 4 bases, and the junction held 8 bases outside the gene matches. The CDR3 runs to 16 residues.

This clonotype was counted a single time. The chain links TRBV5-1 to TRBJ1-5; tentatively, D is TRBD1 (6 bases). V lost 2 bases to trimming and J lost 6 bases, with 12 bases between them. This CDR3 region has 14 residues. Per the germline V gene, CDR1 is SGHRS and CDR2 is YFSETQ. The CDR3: CASSFGGGLQPQHF. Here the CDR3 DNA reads TGCGCCAGCAGCTTTGGAGGGGGTCTTCAGCCCCAGCATTTT.

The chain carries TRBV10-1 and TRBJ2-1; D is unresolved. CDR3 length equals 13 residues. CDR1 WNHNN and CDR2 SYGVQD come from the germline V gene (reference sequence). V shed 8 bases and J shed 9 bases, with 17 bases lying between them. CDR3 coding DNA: TGCGCCAGCGGCATTAGCTTGGGCAGTGAGCAGTTCTTC. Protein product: CASGISLGSEQFF.

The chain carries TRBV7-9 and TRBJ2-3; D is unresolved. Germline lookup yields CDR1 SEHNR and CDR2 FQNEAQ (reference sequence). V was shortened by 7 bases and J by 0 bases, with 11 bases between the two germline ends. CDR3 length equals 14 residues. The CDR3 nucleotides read TGTGCCAGCAAAGGCGCTTCTAGCACAGATACGCAGTATTTT. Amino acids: CASKGASSTDTQYF.

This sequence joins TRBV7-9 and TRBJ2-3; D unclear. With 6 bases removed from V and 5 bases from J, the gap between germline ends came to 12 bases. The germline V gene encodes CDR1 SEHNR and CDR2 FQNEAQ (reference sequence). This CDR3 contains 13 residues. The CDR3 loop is CASSPLRKDTQYF. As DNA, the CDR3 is TGTGCCAGCAGTCCCCTCCGCAAAGATACGCAGTATTTT.

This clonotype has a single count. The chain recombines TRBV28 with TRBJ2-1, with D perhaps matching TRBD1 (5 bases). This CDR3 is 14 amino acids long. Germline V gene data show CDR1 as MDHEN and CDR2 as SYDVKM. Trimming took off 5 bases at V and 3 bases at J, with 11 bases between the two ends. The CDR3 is CASSPFRDYNEQFF. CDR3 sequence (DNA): TGTGCCAGCAGTCCATTCAGGGACTACAATGAGCAGTTCTTC. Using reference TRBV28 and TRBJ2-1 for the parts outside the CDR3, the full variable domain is DVKVTQSSRYLVKRTGEKVFLECVQDMDHENMFWYRQDPGLGLRLIYFSYDVKMKEKGDIPEGYSVSREKKERFSLILESASTNQTSMYLCASSPFRDYNEQFFGPGTRLTVL.

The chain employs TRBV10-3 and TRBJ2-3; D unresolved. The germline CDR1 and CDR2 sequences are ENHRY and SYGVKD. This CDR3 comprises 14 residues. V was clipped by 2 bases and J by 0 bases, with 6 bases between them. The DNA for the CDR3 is TGTGCCATCAGTGAGGGCAGAAGCACAGATACGCAGTATTTT. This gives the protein CAISEGRSTDTQYF.